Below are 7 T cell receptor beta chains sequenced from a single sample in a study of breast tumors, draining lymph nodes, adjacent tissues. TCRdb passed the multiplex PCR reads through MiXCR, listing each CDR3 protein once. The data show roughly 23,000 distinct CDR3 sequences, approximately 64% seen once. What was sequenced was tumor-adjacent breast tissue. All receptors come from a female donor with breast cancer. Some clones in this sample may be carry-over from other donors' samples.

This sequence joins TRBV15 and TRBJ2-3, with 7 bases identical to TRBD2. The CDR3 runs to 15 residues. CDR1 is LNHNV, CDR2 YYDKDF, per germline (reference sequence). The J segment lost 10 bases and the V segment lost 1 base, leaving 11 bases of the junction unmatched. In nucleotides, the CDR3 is TGTGCCACCAGCAGAGTAGGTCTAGCGGAAAGCTCGCAGTATTTT. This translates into CATSRVGLAESSQYF.

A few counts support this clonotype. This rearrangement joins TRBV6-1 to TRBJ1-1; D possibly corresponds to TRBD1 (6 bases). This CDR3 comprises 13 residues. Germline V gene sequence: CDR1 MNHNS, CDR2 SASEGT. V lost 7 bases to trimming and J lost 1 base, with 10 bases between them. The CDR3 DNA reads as TGTGCCAGCACCCCGGACAGGAACACTGAAGCTTTCTTT. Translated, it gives CASTPDRNTEAFF.

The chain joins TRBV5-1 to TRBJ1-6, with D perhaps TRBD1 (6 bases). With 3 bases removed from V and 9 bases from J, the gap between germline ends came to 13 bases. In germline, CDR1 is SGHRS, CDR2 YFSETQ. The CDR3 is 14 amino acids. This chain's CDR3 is CASSSGAGSSPLHF. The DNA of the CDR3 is TGCGCCAGCAGCTCAGGGGCTGGGAGTTCACCCCTCCACTTT.

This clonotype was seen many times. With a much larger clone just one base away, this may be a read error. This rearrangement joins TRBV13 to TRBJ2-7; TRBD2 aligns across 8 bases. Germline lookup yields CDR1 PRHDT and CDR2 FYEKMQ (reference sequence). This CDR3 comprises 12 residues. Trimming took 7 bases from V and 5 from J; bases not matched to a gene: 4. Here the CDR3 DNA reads TGTGCCAGCAACCAGCGGGGGAACGAGCAGTACTTC. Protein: CASNQRGNEQYF.

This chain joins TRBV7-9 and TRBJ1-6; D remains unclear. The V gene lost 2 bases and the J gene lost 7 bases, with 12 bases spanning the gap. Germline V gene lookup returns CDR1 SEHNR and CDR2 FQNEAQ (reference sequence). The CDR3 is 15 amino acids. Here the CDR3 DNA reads TGTGCCAGCAGCTTAACGCCAGGATCGAATTCACCCCTCCACTTT. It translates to CASSLTPGSNSPLHF. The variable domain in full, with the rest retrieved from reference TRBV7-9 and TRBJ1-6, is DTGVSQNPRHKITKRGQNVTFRCDPISEHNRLYWYRQTLGQGPEFLTYFQNEAQLEKSRLLSDRFSAERPKGSFSTLEIQRTEQGDSAMYLCASSLTPGSNSPLHFGNGTRLTVT.

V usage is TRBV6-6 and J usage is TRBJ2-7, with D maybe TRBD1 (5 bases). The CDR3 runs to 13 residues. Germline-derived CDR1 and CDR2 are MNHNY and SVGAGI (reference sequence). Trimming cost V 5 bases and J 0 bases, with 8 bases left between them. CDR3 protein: CASSDDSSYEQYF. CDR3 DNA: TGTGCCAGCAGTGACGACAGCTCCTACGAGCAGTACTTC.

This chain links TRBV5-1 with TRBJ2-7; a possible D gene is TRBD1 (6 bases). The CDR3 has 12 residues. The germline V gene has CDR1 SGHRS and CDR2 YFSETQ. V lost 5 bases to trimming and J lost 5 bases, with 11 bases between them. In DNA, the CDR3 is TGCGCCAGCAGAATTCAGGGGCACGAGCAGTACTTC. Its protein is CASRIQGHEQYF.